This T cell receptor (beta chain) originates from a study of T cells in localized non-small cell lung cancer. Broader study findings: Turning up in adjacent lung were a median around 60 of the top 100 tumor clones.

Using immunoSEQ multiplex PCR, the repertoire was profiled, and TCRdb retains in-frame clones only, with some absent. Among 7,000 to 10,000 clones listed, roughly 60% were seen once. Trimming removed 3 bases from V and 8 bases from J, with 13 bases in between. Germline V gene data show CDR1 as LNHDA and CDR2 as SQIVND (reference sequence). This CDR3 contains 13 residues. As for this clone: Its matching antigen is unknown.

The input for sequencing was lymph node tissue, taken before any cancer treatment. The rearrangement joins TRBV19 to TRBJ1-1, with D hard to call. This receptor was identified in a male donor older than 55 with stage I squamous cell lung carcinoma. CDR3 amino acids: CASSIPWTSEAFF. For the CDR3, the DNA is TGTGCCAGTAGTATCCCTTGGACCTCCGAAGCTTTCTTT.